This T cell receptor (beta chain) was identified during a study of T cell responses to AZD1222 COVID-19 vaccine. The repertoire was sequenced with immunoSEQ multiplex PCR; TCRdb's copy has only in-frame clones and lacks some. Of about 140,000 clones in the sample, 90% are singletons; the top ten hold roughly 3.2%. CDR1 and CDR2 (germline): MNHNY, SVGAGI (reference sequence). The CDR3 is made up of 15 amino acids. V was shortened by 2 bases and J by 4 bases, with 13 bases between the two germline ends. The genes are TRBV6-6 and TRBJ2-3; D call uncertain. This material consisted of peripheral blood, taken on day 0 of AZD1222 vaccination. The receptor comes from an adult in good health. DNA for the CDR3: TGTGCCAGCAGTTACCAGACCCCCGGCGCAGATACGCAGTATTTT. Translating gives CASSYQTPGADTQYF.